This T cell receptor beta chain was captured by sequencing in a study of identical twins. Germline V gene sequence: CDR1 SGHRS, CDR2 YFSETQ. The CDR3 consists of 20 residues. The germline V and J ends were trimmed by 1 base and 0 bases, with 23 bases remaining between them. This clonotype showed up just a few times. TCRdb recomputed calls from the 5' RACE reads with MiXCR, one row per CDR3 protein. The repertoire has fewer than 550,000 distinct CDR3 sequences, nearly 15% of them found once; the top ten carry roughly 0.42%. This same sample was also taken into another study, of yellow fever vaccine responses in identical twins.

The source material was CD4+ T cells sorted from blood. The chain combines TRBV5-1 with TRBJ2-4; the D call may be TRBD1 or TRBD2 (5 bases each). The TCR originated in a woman aged 18-29 years in good health. CDR3 bases: TGCGCCAGCAGCTTGTCAGGGACGTCGGCAACAAAGCTAGCCAAAAACATTCAGTACTTC. It is translated as CASSLSGTSATKLAKNIQYF.